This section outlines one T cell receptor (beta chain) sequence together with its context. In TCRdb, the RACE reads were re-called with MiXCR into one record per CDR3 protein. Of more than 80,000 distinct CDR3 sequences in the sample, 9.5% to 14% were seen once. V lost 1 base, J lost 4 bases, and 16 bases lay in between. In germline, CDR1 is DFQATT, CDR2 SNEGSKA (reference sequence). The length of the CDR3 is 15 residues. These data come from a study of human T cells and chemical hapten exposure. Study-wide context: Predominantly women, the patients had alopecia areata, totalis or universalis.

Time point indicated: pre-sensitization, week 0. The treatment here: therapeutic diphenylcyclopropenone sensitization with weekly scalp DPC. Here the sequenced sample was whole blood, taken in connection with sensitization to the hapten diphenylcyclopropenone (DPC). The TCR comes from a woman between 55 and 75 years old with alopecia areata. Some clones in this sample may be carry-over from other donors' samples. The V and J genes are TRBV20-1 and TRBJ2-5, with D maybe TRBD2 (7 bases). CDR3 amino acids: CSARGPGGGLETQYF. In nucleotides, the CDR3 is TGCAGTGCTAGAGGTCCGGGCGGGGGCCTAGAGACCCAGTACTTC.